This paragraph reports one T cell receptor beta chain. What it binds is not known. The sample belongs to a study of chemoradiotherapy in HPV16-positive cancers. In the study overall: A couple of HPV16-positive patients' cells yielded candidate HPV-specific clones and common motifs.

The CDR3 spans 15 residues. Trimming stripped 4 bases from V and 4 bases from J, with 15 bases between. Germline V gives CDR1 SGHNT, CDR2 YYREEE (reference sequence). Profiled with immunoSEQ multiplex PCR; TCRdb holds only in-frame clones, not every one. There are tens of thousands of clones in the sample; approximately 92% occur only once, and around 23% lies in the top ten. Study results and caveats: Candidate HPV-specific clones and E7-related TCR motifs grew in tumor during treatment. HPV-specific T cells were functionally defined from only two HPV16-positive patients.

Repeated repertoire sampling spanned the course of chemoradiotherapy. Sequencing was performed on blood, taken from a patient who underwent chemoradiotherapy. This sequence was found in a human donor with HPV-associated anogenital cancer. This rearrangement joins TRBV5-4 to TRBJ1-3; no clear D. This CDR3 is CASSRFLEGGNTIYF. The CDR3 DNA reads TGTGCCAGCAGCCGTTTTCTGGAGGGCGGAAACACCATATATTTT.